The 4 T cell receptor beta chains in this list originate from one sample, sequenced in a study of beta chain features in type 1 diabetes. Reverse transcribing all isolated RNA meant expressed TCRB transcripts were sequenced. Assay used: immunoSEQ multiplex PCR; TCRdb lists only in-frame clones, some missing. There are about 410,000 clones in the sample; roughly 13% occur only once, and roughly 0.036% lies in the top ten. Specimen: naive CD4+ T cells from blood. The receptor source for this set is a man younger than 45 in good health.

This clone has more than one count but fewer than ten. The chain couples TRBV10-3 to TRBJ1-3; TRBD1 might be the D (5 bases). The V end lost 5 bases, the J end lost 2 bases, and 13 bases lay between the germline ends. The CDR3 consists of 15 residues. CDR1 and CDR2 from the germline V gene are ENHRY and SYGVKD. The CDR3 region has the DNA TGTGCCATCAGTTCGGCACAGGTGACTGGAAACACCATATATTTT. It specifies CAISSAQVTGNTIYF.

This clone was seen a few times. The J gene is TRBJ1-3, the V gene TRBV2; D is uncertain. V was shortened by 8 bases and J by 1 base, with 12 bases between the two germline ends. Germline-derived CDR1 and CDR2 are SNHLY and FYNNEI. The CDR3 contains 14 residues. This chain's CDR3 is CASGRWGSGNTIYF. The CDR3, as DNA: TGTGCCAGCGGCCGGTGGGGATCTGGAAACACCATATATTTT.

There are a few counts of this clone. The rearrangement links TRBV6-5 to TRBJ2-7, with D possibly TRBD1 on 6 matching bases. Trimming took off 6 bases at V and 3 bases at J, with 15 bases between the two ends. This CDR3 spans 14 amino acids. Germline loops: CDR1 MNHEY, CDR2 SVGAGI. CDR3 in amino acids: CASSQSRGNYEQYV. CDR3 nucleotides: TGTGCCAGCAGCCAGAGTAGGGGGAACTACGAGCAGTACGTC.

The V call is TRBV15, the J call TRBJ2-3, with TRBD2 matching over 11 bases. The CDR3 length is 18 residues. Trimming removed 1 base from V and 6 bases from J; junction bases left unmatched: 12. The germline V gene encodes CDR1 LNHNV and CDR2 YYDKDF (reference sequence). CDR3 protein: CATSRGFSSGGLGDTQYF. In nucleotides, the CDR3 is TGTGCCACCAGCAGAGGTTTTTCTAGCGGGGGGTTGGGCGATACGCAGTATTTT.